The 20 T cell receptor beta chains given below trace back to one sample, sequenced in a study of glioma-infiltrating T cells. The iRepertoire nested amplicon-rescue multiplex PCR amplified TCR alpha and beta CDR3s from RNA. From the multiplex PCR reads, TCRdb called clonotypes with MiXCR, one entry per CDR3 protein. The sample includes approximately 190,000 distinct CDR3 sequences, around 32% of them seen just once. Sequenced: glioma tissue, nonneoplastic brain tissue, or PBMCs (not recorded which). All receptors derive from a human donor with low-grade glioma or glioblastoma, undergoing nonglioma brain surgery, or in good health (not recorded which).

This clonotype was seen at least ten times. This sequence joins TRBV18 and TRBJ2-5; D not certain. Germline V gives CDR1 KGHSH, CDR2 LQKENI. CDR3 length: 15 amino acids. V lost 3 bases to trimming and J lost 1 base, with 12 bases between them. The DNA for the CDR3 is TGTGCCAGCTCACCGAGGATTACAGCCCAAGAGACCCAGTACTTC. Amino acids: CASSPRITAQETQYF.

The V and J genes are TRBV2 and TRBJ2-5, with D possibly being TRBD2 (6 bases). The CDR3 length is 15 residues. CDR1 and CDR2 from the germline V gene are SNHLY and FYNNEI. V was shortened by 3 bases and J by 5 bases, with 16 bases between the two germline ends. CDR3: CASSEETGAPETQYF. The CDR3, as DNA: TGTGCCAGCAGTGAGGAGACGGGAGCCCCTGAGACCCAGTACTTC.

This clonotype was seen many times. The chain couples TRBV6-1 to TRBJ2-7; TRBD2 aligns across 8 bases. The CDR3 extends over 16 amino acids. Germline-derived CDR1 and CDR2 are MNHNS and SASEGT. V lost 5 bases, J lost 0 bases, and 9 bases stayed unmatched. CDR3: CASSLTLAGNSYEQYF. For the CDR3, the DNA is TGTGCCAGCAGTCTAACTCTAGCGGGTAACTCCTACGAGCAGTACTTC.

There are many counts of this clonotype. This sequence joins TRBV20-1 and TRBJ2-1, with D possibly TRBD1 on 5 matching bases. V was cut by 7 bases and J by 3 bases, with 10 bases left in between. There are 12 residues in the CDR3. Germline V gene lookup returns CDR1 DFQATT and CDR2 SNEGSKA (reference sequence). CDR3: CSVAGNYNEQFF. The CDR3 DNA is TGCAGTGTGGCAGGGAACTACAATGAGCAGTTCTTC.

This clonotype was recorded at least ten times. The chain has TRBV7-2 and TRBJ2-3; D is unresolved. The CDR3 loop spans 15 amino acids. Germline V CDR1 and CDR2: SGHTA, FQGNSA. Trimming shortened V by 1 base and J by 1 base, and 9 bases separated the two germline ends. CDR3 in amino acids: CASSLVVGRTDTQYF. The CDR3 region has the DNA TGTGCCAGCAGCTTAGTGGTGGGTCGCACAGATACGCAGTATTTT.

This clonotype was detected many times. The chain couples TRBV7-9 to TRBJ2-5; TRBD1 matches at 8 bases. The germline V gene has CDR1 SEHNR and CDR2 FQNEAQ (reference sequence). J gave up 4 bases and V 5 bases, and 6 bases lay outside the gene matches. This CDR3 spans 14 amino acids. CDR3 DNA sequence: TGTGCCAGCAGCCCGACAGGGGCCGGAGAGACCCAGTACTTC. As protein: CASSPTGAGETQYF.

The CDR3, as DNA: TGTGCCAGCAGGCCCGGGTTAAGCCGAGCGGATACGCAGTATTTT. Protein: CASRPGLSRADTQYF. The V and J genes are TRBV2 and TRBJ2-3; no firm D call. Trimming removed 6 bases at V and 6 bases at J, with 19 bases between. This CDR3 is 15 amino acids long. From germline, CDR1 is SNHLY and CDR2 FYNNEI.

This clonotype was observed at least ten times. The chain employs TRBV20-1 and TRBJ1-5, with D perhaps matching TRBD1 (6 bases). Germline assignment: CDR1 DFQATT and CDR2 SNEGSKA (reference sequence). Trimming took 5 bases from V and 4 from J, leaving 18 bases between them. This CDR3 region has 15 residues. CDR3 nucleotides: TGCAGTGCTCAGGGCGGCAGGGGATCAAATCAGCCCCAGCATTTT. It codes for CSAQGGRGSNQPQHF.

This clonotype was found a few times. The rearrangement links TRBV19 to TRBJ1-1; D uncertain. Germline values: CDR1 LNHDA, CDR2 SQIVND (reference sequence). Trimming removed 3 bases from V and 1 base from J, with 6 bases in between. This CDR3 has 13 residues. The CDR3: CASSIAKNTEAFF. The DNA for the CDR3 is TGTGCCAGTAGTATTGCGAAGAACACTGAAGCTTTCTTT.

A note on this clonotype: Compared with germline, one end of the junction differs, possibly owing to a read error. The CDR3 loop is CGVAVSGGTYEQYF. CDR3 in DNA: TGCGGCGTTGCCGTTTCGGGAGGAACCTACGAGCAGTACTTC. The chain recombines TRBV29-1 with TRBJ2-7, with 7 bases matching TRBD2. The CDR3 sequence is 14 residues long. Germline V gives CDR1 SQVTM, CDR2 ANQGSEA.

There are many counts of this clonotype. This chain joins TRBV6-1 and TRBJ1-5, with 9 bases identical to TRBD1. Germline CDR1 MNHNS, CDR2 SASEGT. V was pared by 7 bases and J by 4 bases, with 11 bases of the junction left unmatched. The CDR3 is 16 amino acids. CDR3: CASKETWTGENQPQHF. In DNA form, the CDR3 reads TGTGCCAGCAAGGAGACCTGGACAGGGGAGAATCAGCCCCAGCATTTT.

This clonotype was observed a handful of times. The J gene is TRBJ2-2, the V gene TRBV4-2; TRBD1 matches 8 bases. V was clipped by 4 bases and J by 4 bases; unmatched bases: 5. Germline-derived CDR1 and CDR2 are LGHNA and YNFKEQ. The CDR3 length is 15 residues. DNA for the CDR3: TGTGCCAGCAGCCCAGTGACAGGGGTCACCGGGGAGCTGTTTTTT. Translation gives CASSPVTGVTGELFF.

This chain uses TRBV20-1 with TRBJ2-1; weak D call: TRBD2 (5 bases). Germline-derived CDR1 and CDR2 are DFQATT and SNEGSKA (reference sequence). The CDR3 loop spans 14 amino acids. Deletions cut 5 bases from V and 10 bases from J, with 21 bases between. CDR3 coding DNA: TGCAGTGCTGCAGGTAGACAACTAGTAGGCGAGCAGTTCTTC. Its protein product is CSAAGRQLVGEQFF.

DNA for the CDR3: TGTGCCTGGAGCTCTGGCAAAAACATTCAGTACTTC. It yields the protein CAWSSGKNIQYF. The V and J genes are TRBV30 and TRBJ2-4; D uncertain. Germline CDR1 is GTSNPN and CDR2 is SVGIG (reference sequence). V was pared by 3 bases and J by 3 bases, with 6 bases between. This CDR3 contains 12 residues.

The chain's CDR3 is CASSLEKGGSYEQFF. CDR3 nucleotides: TGCGCCAGCAGCTTGGAGAAAGGGGGCAGTTACGAGCAGTTCTTC. This chain uses TRBV5-1 with TRBJ2-1; 7 bases are a match to TRBD1. Germline values: CDR1 SGHRS, CDR2 YFSETQ. CDR3 size: 15 residues. J lost 10 bases, V lost 0 bases, and 10 bases had no gene match.

The chain joins TRBV5-1 to TRBJ2-1; 9 bases map to TRBD1. The CDR3 totals 17 residues. Germline CDR1 SGHRS, CDR2 YFSETQ. The junction had 11 bases not matched to a gene; V was cut back by 6 bases and J by 1 base. CDR3 sequence reads: CASISATGTGSYNEQFF. For the CDR3, the DNA is TGCGCCAGCATCTCAGCAACCGGGACAGGGTCCTACAATGAGCAGTTCTTC. Looking up the rest from reference TRBV5-1 and TRBJ2-1 gives the full variable domain: KAGVTQTPRYLIKTRGQQVTLSCSPISGHRSVSWYQQTPGQGLQFLFEYFSETQRNKGNFPGRFSGRQFSNSRSEMNVSTLELGDSALYLCASISATGTGSYNEQFFGPGTRLTVL.

This clonotype came up many times. CDR3 sequence reads: CASSDRGPYNEQFF. The CDR3 DNA reads TGTGCCAGCTCAGACAGGGGTCCGTACAATGAGCAGTTCTTC. V and J are TRBV27 and TRBJ2-1; 8 bases agree with TRBD1. Germline-derived CDR1 and CDR2 are MNHEY and SMNVEV (reference sequence). The V and J ends lost 8 bases and 4 bases, in that order; junction bases with no gene match: 7. This CDR3 comprises 14 residues.

The table lists this clonotype with many counts. This sequence joins TRBV6-2 or TRBV6-3 and TRBJ2-3; TRBD2 matches 9 bases. J lost 1 base, V lost 5 bases, and 10 bases had no gene match. CDR3 length: 17 amino acids. The V gene's germline CDR1 is MNHEY and CDR2 SVGEGT. DNA for the CDR3: TGTGCCAGCAGTCAACAACCTGGCGGGAGGGGCACAGATACGCAGTATTTT. As protein: CASSQQPGGRGTDTQYF.

In regard to this clonotype: This may be a read error, as it is one base from a much larger clone. This rearrangement joins TRBV7-3 to TRBJ2-1; 8 bases are a match to TRBD1. Germline V gene sequence: CDR1 SGHTA, CDR2 FQGTGA. The CDR3 totals 15 residues. The CDR3 DNA is TGTGCCAGCACCACGTTTGAGGACAGGGTCAATGAGCAGTTGTTC. Translating gives CASTTFEDRVNEQLF.

Turning to this clonotype: A much larger clone lies a single base off, so this may be a read error. CDR3 protein: CASRRLVGEVEQYF. The CDR3 nucleotides are TGTGCCAGCAGAAGACTAGTGGGAGAAGTTGAGCAGTACTTC. V is TRBV27 and J is TRBJ2-7; possible D gene TRBD2, 6 bases. The V gene's germline CDR1 is MNHEY and CDR2 SMNVEV (reference sequence). The CDR3 is made up of 14 amino acids. V shed 6 bases and J shed 7 bases, with 19 bases lying between them.